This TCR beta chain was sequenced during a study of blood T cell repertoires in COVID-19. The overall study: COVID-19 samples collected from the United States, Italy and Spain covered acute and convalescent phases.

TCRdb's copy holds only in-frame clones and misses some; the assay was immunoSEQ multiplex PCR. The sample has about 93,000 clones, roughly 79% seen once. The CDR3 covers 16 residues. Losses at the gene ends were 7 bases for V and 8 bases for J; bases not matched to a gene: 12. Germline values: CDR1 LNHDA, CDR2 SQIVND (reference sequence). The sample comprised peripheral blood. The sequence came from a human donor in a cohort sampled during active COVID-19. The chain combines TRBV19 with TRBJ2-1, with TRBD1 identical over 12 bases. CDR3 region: CASTNGGQGAYYEQFF. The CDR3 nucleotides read TGTGCCAGTACCAATGGGGGACAGGGGGCTTATTATGAGCAGTTCTTC. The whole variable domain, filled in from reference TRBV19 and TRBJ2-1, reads DGGITQSPKYLFRKEGQNVTLSCEQNLNHDAMYWYRQDPGQGLRLIYYSQIVNDFQKGDIAEGYSVSREKKESFPLTVTSAQKNPTAFYLCASTNGGQGAYYEQFFGPGTRLTVL.